The 5 T cell receptor beta chains listed next were all sequenced from one sample in a study of shared clonotypes between healthy human individuals. The assay was immunoSEQ multiplex PCR, and TCRdb's table has in-frame clones only and misses some. The sample has about 1.5 million clones, approximately 98% seen once. The source material was naive CD4+ T cells sorted from blood. The subset was: CD45RA+ positively selected. The receptors come from a man aged 25 to 40 in good health.

V and J are TRBV7-2 and TRBJ2-7; D is undetermined. The V and J ends lost 5 bases and 3 bases respectively, with 17 bases between them. This CDR3 region has 15 residues. Germline CDR1 SGHTA, CDR2 FQGNSA. The CDR3 DNA reads TGTGCCAGCAGCGTGACAAGGACCCTCTTCTACGAGCAGTACTTC. This gives the protein CASSVTRTLFYEQYF.

This clone was seen only once. V gene TRBV19 combines with J gene TRBJ1-1, with D possibly TRBD1 on 5 matching bases. Trimming took 8 bases from V and 5 from J, leaving 21 bases between them. The length of the CDR3 is 15 residues. The germline CDR1 and CDR2 sequences are LNHDA and SQIVND (reference sequence). CDR3 DNA: TGTGCCAGTGGTACAGGCGGGCACGTCAGTACTGAAGCTTTCTTT. Residues: CASGTGGHVSTEAFF.

The rearrangement links TRBV2 to TRBJ2-7, with D perhaps being TRBD1 or TRBD2 (5 bases each). This CDR3 spans 12 amino acids. V dropped 10 bases and J dropped 4 bases, with 14 bases sitting between them. CDR1 SNHLY and CDR2 FYNNEI come from the germline V gene. CDR3 nucleotides: TGTGCCACCGCGCTTGGGGGTTACGAGCAGTACTTC. It specifies CATALGGYEQYF.

This chain joins TRBV9 and TRBJ2-3, with 9 positions matching TRBD2. V dropped 4 bases and J dropped 6; count of bases not matched to a gene: 12. Germline CDR1 reads SGDLS; CDR2 reads YYNGEE. CDR3 length: 16 residues. CDR3 residues: CASSPPLSGSFDTQYF. DNA of the CDR3: TGTGCCAGCAGCCCCCCACTTAGCGGGAGTTTTGATACGCAGTATTTT. The full variable domain, with the rest looked up from reference TRBV9 and TRBJ2-3, is DSGVTQTPKHLITATGQRVTLRCSPRSGDLSVYWYQQSLDQGLQFLIQYYNGEERAKGNILERFSAQQFPDLHSELNLSSLELGDSALYFCASSPPLSGSFDTQYFGPGTRLTVL.

The gene calls are TRBV27 and TRBJ2-1; perhaps TRBD1 as D (6 bases). The CDR3 loop spans 16 amino acids. Between the trimmed V and J ends, which lost 2 bases and 4 bases, there was a span of 15 bases. Germline V gives CDR1 MNHEY, CDR2 SMNVEV (reference sequence). The CDR3 nucleotides read TGTGCCAGCAGTTTAACAGGGAGAAGGGCTTACAATGAGCAGTTCTTC. Amino acids: CASSLTGRRAYNEQFF.